The rows below give T cell receptor beta chains drawn from one sample of a study of blood T cells in healthy people across ages. TCRdb processed the 5' RACE reads anew with MiXCR; each CDR3 protein has one entry. The sample includes 1.8 million or so distinct CDR3 sequences, 39% of them seen just once. The sequencing input was blood. These receptors all come from a human donor in good health. Each CDR3 is given with its conserved first and last residue. The order of the fields is J gene, D gene, V gene, clone size, CDR3 DNA, CDR3 protein. D genes are given only for firm matches. Only some rows state a clone size, as once, few, many or a class for expanded clones.

TRBJ1-4 | NA | TRBV29-1 | few | TGCAGCGTAAAGACACCCACTACTGAAAAACTGTTTTTT | CSVKTPTTEKLFF
TRBJ2-5 | NA | TRBV3-1 | NA | TGTGCCAGCAGCCAAGTTTGGGATGAACATCCCCATGAGACCCAGTACTTC | CASSQVWDEHPHETQYF
TRBJ1-5 | NA | TRBV28 | NA | TGTGCCAGCAGCGGGACGGCTCAATCCCTCCGTAGCAATCAGCCCCAGCATTTT | CASSGTAQSLRSNQPQHF
TRBJ2-5 | NA | TRBV6-2/TRBV6-3 | few | TGTGCCAGCAGTTACGCCCGGGACACAACGTACCAAGAGACCCAGTACTTC | CASSYARDTTYQETQYF
TRBJ2-7 | TRBD2 | TRBV10-3 | NA | TGTGCCATCAGGAGGACTAGCGGGGGCTCCTACGAGCAGTACTTC | CAIRRTSGGSYEQYF
TRBJ2-4 | NA | TRBV11-1 | NA | TGTGCCAGCAGCTCAAGTTTAACCTACAATGAGCAGTACTTC | CASSSSLTYNEQYF
TRBJ2-6 | NA | TRBV29-1 | many | TGCAGCGTTGAGGTCTCTGGGGCCAACGTCCTGACTTTC | CSVEVSGANVLTF
TRBJ1-1 | NA | TRBV6-5 | NA | TGTGCCTGCAGTCCCAGTTGGGAGAACACTGAAGCTTTCTTT | CACSPSWENTEAFF
TRBJ1-4 | NA | TRBV7-6 | NA | TGTGCCAGCAGCTTAGAGGTCGGGGGTGAAAAACTGTTTTTT | CASSLEVGGEKLFF
TRBJ1-3 | NA | TRBV6-7 | NA | TGTGCCAGCAGTTACTCCGTGCCCGTGGGCAGCTCTGGAAACACCATATATTTT | CASSYSVPVGSSGNTIYF
TRBJ2-1 | TRBD2 | TRBV2 | few | TGTGCCAGCAATGCCTTAGCGGGGGCGCCGTACAATGAGCAGTTCTTC | CASNALAGAPYNEQFF
TRBJ1-1 | NA | TRBV3-1 | few | TGTGCCAGCAGCGTAGACAGCTCCGGGGTGAACACTGAAGCTTTCTTT | CASSVDSSGVNTEAFF
TRBJ1-1 | TRBD1 | TRBV20-1 | NA | TGCAGTGCTCAAACCGACAGGGACACTGAAGCTTTCTTT | CSAQTDRDTEAFF
TRBJ1-5 | NA | TRBV12-3/TRBV12-4 | NA | TGTGCCAGCAGTACACTGACAGAAAATCAGCCCCAGCATTTT | CASSTLTENQPQHF
TRBJ2-1 | NA | TRBV3-1 | many | TGTGCCAGCAGCCAAGACAATGCTGATGAGCAGTTCTTC | CASSQDNADEQFF
TRBJ2-7 | NA | TRBV27 | NA | TGTGCCAGCAGTTTAACGGCCGAGACAGCGGTATACGAGCAGTACTTC | CASSLTAETAVYEQYF
TRBJ2-5 | TRBD2 | TRBV4-1 | NA | TGCGCCAGCAGCCAAGGAAAAACTCGGGGGGACCAAGAGACCCAGTACTTC | CASSQGKTRGDQETQYF
TRBJ2-1 | NA | TRBV12-3/TRBV12-4 | NA | TGTGCCAGCAGTTTCTTTGCTGCTAGGGTCGAATCTGATGAACAGTTCTTC | CASSFFAARVESDEQFF
TRBJ2-3 | NA | TRBV12-5 | few | TGTGCTAGTGGTTTGGTTCAGGGTGGTCAGGATACGCAGTATTTT | CASGLVQGGQDTQYF
TRBJ2-7 | TRBD1 | TRBV7-2 | few | TGTGCCAGCAGCGTACAGGGGGCCGCCTACGAGCAGTACTTC | CASSVQGAAYEQYF
TRBJ2-1 | TRBD1 | TRBV19 | NA | TGTGCCAGTAGTATAGGACAGGGGGTCTACAATGAGCAGTTCTTC | CASSIGQGVYNEQFF
TRBJ1-1 | NA | TRBV6-6 | NA | TGTGCCAGCACCCTTTTTTTGGACCCGGACACTGAAGCTTTCTTT | CASTLFLDPDTEAFF
TRBJ1-2 | TRBD1 | TRBV6-6 | few | TGTGCCAGCAGTTACTCTGGGACAGGGACCTACACCTTC | CASSYSGTGTYTF
TRBJ1-2 | TRBD1 | TRBV6-1 | few | TGTGCCAGCAGTGAAGCGACGACAGGGAGCTACGGCTACACCTTC | CASSEATTGSYGYTF
TRBJ2-2 | TRBD2 | TRBV7-9 | NA | TGTGCCAGCAGCTTACTAGGACTAGGCGGGGAGCTGTTTTTT | CASSLLGLGGELFF
TRBJ2-7 | NA | TRBV4-1 | NA | TGCGCCAGCAGCCCGTCCGGGACTCAAGGCTGCGAGCAGTACTTC | CASSPSGTQGCEQYF
TRBJ2-1 | TRBD2 | TRBV7-2 | NA | TGTGCCAGCAGCCAATGGGGGGCTAGCGGGGAGAATGAGCAGTTCTTT | CASSQWGASGENEQFF
TRBJ2-7 | NA | TRBV3-1 | few | TGTGCCAGCAGCCAAGAAGGGGACTACGAGCAGTACTTC | CASSQEGDYEQYF
TRBJ2-5 | NA | TRBV7-9 | few | TGTGCCAGCAGCCAACAACCCCAAGAGACCCAGTACTTC | CASSQQPQETQYF
TRBJ2-1 | NA | TRBV7-2 | NA | TGTGCCAGCAGCACGACGAGGACTACCAGCAATGAGCAGTTCTTC | CASSTTRTTSNEQFF
TRBJ2-7 | TRBD2 | TRBV7-2 | NA | TGTGCCAGCAGCTTAGGGACTAGCGGGGTCGAGCAGTACTTC | CASSLGTSGVEQYF
TRBJ2-3 | TRBD2 | TRBV5-1 | NA | TGCGCCAGCAGCTCTACTCAACTAGCGGGGTTCACAGATACGCAGTATTTT | CASSSTQLAGFTDTQYF
TRBJ2-1 | NA | TRBV24-1 | NA | TGTGCCACCAGTGATTTGAAGGGGGTTGGCGGTGGGAAGAGCTCCTACAATGAGCAGTTCTTC | CATSDLKGVGGGKSSYNEQFF